These 9 T cell receptor beta chains originate from one sample sequenced in a study of blood T cells in healthy people across ages. A sample-barcoded 5' primer and a J-beta primer mix were used in a second PCR of about 6 to 12 cycles. TCRdb re-derived calls from the 5' RACE reads in MiXCR, one entry per CDR3 protein. Among approximately 810,000 distinct CDR3 sequences listed, less than 35% were seen once. The sequencing input was blood. The receptor source for this set is a woman of 80 years or more in good health.

V and J are TRBV7-9 and TRBJ2-7, with D tentatively TRBD1 or TRBD2 (5 bases each). The V end was cut by 6 bases, the J end by 0 bases, with 12 bases between. The CDR3 loop spans 14 amino acids. CDR1 is SEHNR and CDR2 is FQNEAQ in the germline V gene (reference sequence). The CDR3, as DNA: TGTGCCAGCAGTTCCGGGACGTACTCCTACGAGCAGTACTTC. Translating gives CASSSGTYSYEQYF.

This clonotype was observed many times. This chain connects TRBV5-6 to TRBJ2-1; 7 bases fit TRBD1. This CDR3 region has 17 residues. V lost 4 bases, J lost 8 bases, and 18 bases stayed unmatched. Germline-derived CDR1 and CDR2 are SGHDT and YYEEEE. CDR3 sequence (DNA): TGTGCCAGCAGCCTGTACGTTGGGACAGCTATTGAGGATGAGCAGTTCTTC. Its protein product is CASSLYVGTAIEDEQFF.

This clonotype was seen a handful of times. Given a much more abundant clone one base away, this may be a read error. The V call is TRBV6-5, the J call TRBJ2-1; tentative D call: TRBD1 (6 bases). The CDR3 loop spans 15 amino acids. The germline V gene has CDR1 MNHEY and CDR2 SVGAGI. The V and J ends lost 5 bases and 3 bases respectively, with 14 bases between them. The CDR3 DNA reads as TGTGCCAGCAGTCGGACAGAGCTGGTCTACAATGAGCAGTTCTTC. This gives the protein CASSRTELVYNEQFF.

V gene TRBV6-1 combines with J gene TRBJ1-5, with TRBD1 identical over 10 bases. V was pared by 10 bases and J by 1 base, with 7 bases of the junction left unmatched. The CDR3 extends over 15 amino acids. Germline V CDR1 and CDR2: MNHNS, SASEGT. This chain's CDR3 is CATKTGGWSNQPQHF. The CDR3 DNA reads as TGTGCCACCAAGACAGGGGGCTGGAGCAATCAGCCCCAGCATTTT.

This clonotype was counted between two and nine times. Here the CDR3 reads CASSNQGLGEKLFF. CDR3 nucleotides: TGCGCCAGCAGCAACCAGGGCTTAGGGGAAAAACTGTTTTTT. The chain carries TRBV5-1 and TRBJ1-4, with D perhaps matching TRBD1 (5 bases). CDR1 is SGHRS, CDR2 YFSETQ, per germline. The CDR3 loop spans 14 amino acids. V was trimmed by 4 bases and J by 8 bases, leaving 15 bases between them.

This sequence joins TRBV4-2 and TRBJ1-2; tentatively, D is TRBD1 (5 bases). The CDR3 is 14 amino acids. Germline V CDR1 and CDR2: LGHNA, YNFKEQ. V was trimmed by 0 bases and J by 3 bases, leaving 8 bases between them. CDR3 coding DNA: TGTGCCAGCAGCCAAGACACAGGTGACTATGGCTACACCTTC. Protein sequence: CASSQDTGDYGYTF.

In this sample, this clonotype turned up a few times. This chain joins TRBV7-2 and TRBJ2-7; a possible D gene is TRBD2 (6 bases). V was shortened by 7 bases and J by 10 bases, with 20 bases between the two germline ends. This CDR3 has 13 residues. Looked up from germline, CDR1 is SGHTA and CDR2 is FQGNSA. The CDR3 loop reads CASNIDPGEAQYF. The CDR3, as DNA: TGTGCCAGCAACATAGACCCCGGGGAGGCCCAGTACTTC.

This clonotype has a handful of counts. The chain has TRBV6-9 and TRBJ2-5; D call uncertain. The V gene's germline CDR1 is MNHGY and CDR2 SVAAGI. The V and J ends lost 4 bases and 5 bases respectively, with 14 bases between them. This CDR3 contains 14 residues. In DNA form, the CDR3 reads TGTGCCAGCAGTTCCGCCAGGCTTAGGGAGACCCAGTACTTC. Its translation is CASSSARLRETQYF.

A few counts support this clonotype. The chain combines TRBV6-2 or TRBV6-3 with TRBJ1-1, with 8 bases aligning to TRBD1. The junction had 16 bases not matched to a gene; V was cut back by 4 bases and J by 0 bases. Germline assignment: CDR1 MNHEY and CDR2 SVGEGT. This CDR3 comprises 19 residues. CDR3: CASSSPRTGPSPMNTEAFF. For the CDR3, the DNA is TGTGCCAGCAGTTCGCCCCGGACAGGGCCGAGTCCAATGAACACTGAAGCTTTCTTT.